This T cell receptor (beta chain) was documented in a study of T cells after yellow fever vaccination. Universal primer sites and UMIs were introduced during 5'RACE template-switching synthesis of TCR cDNA. TCRdb processed the 5' RACE reads anew with MiXCR; each CDR3 protein has one entry. The table lists about 260,000 distinct CDR3 sequences, 10% to 15% of them singletons, with roughly 0.5% in the top ten. Study conclusions and caveats: After the booster, 96% of CD4 and about nine tenths of CD8 primary-response clones were re-detected. From the bulk population, abundant clonotypes could contaminate and appear within FACS-sorted repertoires.

CDR3 size: 13 residues. The V gene's germline CDR1 is KGHSH and CDR2 LQKENI. Trimming stripped 8 bases from V and 0 bases from J, with 8 bases between. On this clonotype itself: Its matching antigen is unknown.

The sequenced sample was CD4+ T cells sorted from PBMCs, obtained 45 days after the yellow fever booster vaccination. This receptor was identified in a young man who received the YFV17D yellow fever vaccine. V gene TRBV18 combines with J gene TRBJ2-1, with D perhaps matching TRBD1 or TRBD2 (5 bases each). Here the CDR3 reads CASGTSSYNEQFF. The CDR3 DNA is TGTGCCAGCGGGACCTCCTCCTACAATGAGCAGTTCTTC.